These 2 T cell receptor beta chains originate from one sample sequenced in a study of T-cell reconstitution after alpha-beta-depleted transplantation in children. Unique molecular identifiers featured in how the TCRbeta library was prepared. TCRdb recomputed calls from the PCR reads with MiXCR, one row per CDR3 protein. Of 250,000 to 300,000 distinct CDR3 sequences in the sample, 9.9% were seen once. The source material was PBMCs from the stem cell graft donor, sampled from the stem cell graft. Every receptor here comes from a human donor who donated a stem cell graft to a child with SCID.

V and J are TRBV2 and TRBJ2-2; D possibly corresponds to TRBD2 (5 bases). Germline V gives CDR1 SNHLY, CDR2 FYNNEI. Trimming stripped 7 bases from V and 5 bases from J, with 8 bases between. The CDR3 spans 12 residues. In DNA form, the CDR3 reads TGTGCCAGCAAAGGGAGTACCGGGGAGCTGTTTTTT. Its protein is CASKGSTGELFF.

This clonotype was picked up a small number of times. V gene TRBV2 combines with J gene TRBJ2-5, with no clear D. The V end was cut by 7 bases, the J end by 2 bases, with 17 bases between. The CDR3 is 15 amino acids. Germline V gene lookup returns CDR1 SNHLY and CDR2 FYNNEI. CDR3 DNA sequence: TGTGCCAGCACTCCCGTAGGGCGAATACAAGAGACCCAGTACTTC. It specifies CASTPVGRIQETQYF.